Listed here are 22 T cell receptor beta chains from one sample, sequenced in a study of blood T cell repertoires in COVID-19. Sequenced by immunoSEQ multiplex PCR; TCRdb stores in-frame clones only, minus some. The sample holds hundreds of thousands of clones, approximately 88% seen once. The sequenced material came from peripheral blood. The receptors stem from a woman in her fifties or sixties with COVID-19, enrolled during active disease.

This sequence joins TRBV6-1 and TRBJ1-1; no clear D. Germline V gene data show CDR1 as MNHNS and CDR2 as SASEGT. The CDR3 is 14 residues long. V was shortened by 1 base and J by 7 bases, with 13 bases between the two germline ends. In DNA, the CDR3 is TGTGCCAGCAGTGAAGGTGGAGGACCTTATGAAGCTTTCTTT. Translated, it gives CASSEGGGPYEAFF.

The chain combines TRBV19 with TRBJ1-5; D unclear. Per germline, CDR1 LNHDA and CDR2 SQIVND (reference sequence). V gave up 5 bases and J gave up 3 bases, with 20 bases separating them. The CDR3 covers 17 residues. CDR3 DNA sequence: TGTGCCAGTAGTCCCCTCTCGCGAGCCGGGTTCAATCAGCCCCAGCATTTT. Amino acids: CASSPLSRAGFNQPQHF.

The chain carries TRBV5-1 and TRBJ2-5; TRBD2 aligns across 13 bases. Losses at the gene ends were 6 bases for V and 5 bases for J; bases not matched to a gene: 13. This CDR3 has 17 residues. From germline, CDR1 is SGHRS and CDR2 YFSETQ. DNA of the CDR3: TGCGCCAGCAAAAAAGGACTAGCGGGGGCCGGGGTGGAGACCCAGTACTTC. It specifies CASKKGLAGAGVETQYF.

The V and J genes are TRBV6-4 and TRBJ2-2, with D tentatively TRBD2 (6 bases). Per the germline V gene, CDR1 is MRHNA and CDR2 is SNTAGT. The CDR3 is made up of 13 amino acids. Trimming took off 4 bases at V and 5 bases at J, with 8 bases between the two ends. This CDR3 is CASSASVTGELFF. CDR3 nucleotides: TGTGCCAGCAGTGCTAGCGTGACCGGGGAGCTGTTTTTT.

The J gene is TRBJ2-5, the V gene TRBV5-6; D remains unclear. V was trimmed by 3 bases and J by 1 base, leaving 10 bases between them. Germline CDR1 is SGHDT and CDR2 is YYEEEE. The CDR3 runs 14 residues. CDR3 sequence: CASSYTVIQETQYF. The DNA of the CDR3 is TGTGCCAGCAGCTATACAGTGATCCAAGAGACCCAGTACTTC. The whole variable domain, remainder taken from reference TRBV5-6 and TRBJ2-5, is DAGVTQSPTHLIKTRGQQVTLRCSPKSGHDTVSWYQQALGQGPQFIFQYYEEEERQRGNFPDRFSGHQFPNYSSELNVNALLLGDSALYLCASSYTVIQETQYFGPGTRLLVL.

The chain uses TRBV7-3 and TRBJ2-2; D unclear. Germline CDR1 is SGHTA and CDR2 is FQGTGA. The CDR3 extends over 15 amino acids. Trimming left V 6 bases short and J 4 bases short, with 15 bases between. CDR3: CASSPTPPGTGELFF. Here the CDR3 DNA reads TGTGCCAGCAGTCCCACCCCTCCGGGCACCGGGGAGCTGTTTTTT.

The chain couples TRBV27 to TRBJ1-2; 7 bases are shared with TRBD1. CDR1 is MNHEY, CDR2 SMNVEV, per germline (reference sequence). The CDR3 has 15 amino acids. V dropped 5 bases and J dropped 0; count of bases not matched to a gene: 6. CDR3 protein: CASSTRQGSNYGYTF. Written as DNA, the CDR3 is TGTGCCAGCAGTACCAGACAGGGATCTAACTATGGCTACACCTTC.

The V gene is TRBV6-5, the J gene TRBJ1-3; possible D gene TRBD1, 5 bases. Trimming removed 6 bases from V and 0 bases from J, with 9 bases in between. The CDR3 is 14 amino acids. Germline CDR1 is MNHEY and CDR2 is SVGAGI. CDR3 in DNA: TGTGCCAGCAGGGCGACAGCCTCTGGAAACACCATATATTTT. Protein: CASRATASGNTIYF.

The genes are TRBV19 and TRBJ1-1, with D uncertain. The length of the CDR3 is 13 residues. V was cut by 2 bases and J by 11 bases, with 15 bases left in between. The V gene's germline CDR1 is LNHDA and CDR2 SQIVND (reference sequence). The CDR3 DNA is TGTGCCAGTAGTATATCGAACGGGGAAGGGGCTTTCTTT. It codes for CASSISNGEGAFF.

V usage is TRBV5-1 and J usage is TRBJ2-3; no reliable D call. V lost 0 bases, J lost 2 bases, and 4 bases lay in between. CDR3 length: 13 amino acids. Germline V gene lookup returns CDR1 SGHRS and CDR2 YFSETQ. CDR3 sequence reads: CASSLGATDTQYF. The CDR3 DNA follows: TGCGCCAGCAGCTTGGGGGCCACAGATACGCAGTATTTT.

This clone was seen just once. The V and J genes are TRBV5-1 and TRBJ2-7; D gene ambiguous. Germline values: CDR1 SGHRS, CDR2 YFSETQ. Trimming stripped 0 bases from V and 5 bases from J, with 12 bases between. The CDR3 is made up of 14 amino acids. The DNA for the CDR3 is TGCGCCAGCAGCTTGGCGCTAAGTCAGGACGAGCAGTACTTC. Amino acids: CASSLALSQDEQYF. Combining the CDR3 with reference TRBV5-1 and TRBJ2-7 gives the whole variable domain KAGVTQTPRYLIKTRGQQVTLSCSPISGHRSVSWYQQTPGQGLQFLFEYFSETQRNKGNFPGRFSGRQFSNSRSEMNVSTLELGDSALYLCASSLALSQDEQYFGPGTRLTVT.

V is TRBV2 and J is TRBJ1-2; 8 bases are shared with TRBD1. This CDR3 has 13 amino acids. Trimming removed 6 bases from V and 8 bases from J; junction bases left unmatched: 8. The V gene's germline CDR1 is SNHLY and CDR2 FYNNEI. The CDR3 is CASSVTGVGGYTF. The CDR3 nucleotides are TGTGCCAGCAGCGTGACAGGGGTGGGAGGCTACACCTTC.

This clone turned up a few times. This chain's CDR3 is CASSPQGDTEAFF. The CDR3, as DNA: TGTGCCAGTAGTCCCCAGGGGGACACTGAAGCTTTCTTT. The chain carries TRBV19 and TRBJ1-1; 7 bases fit TRBD1. The junction had 3 bases not matched to a gene; V was cut back by 5 bases and J by 3 bases. Germline V gives CDR1 LNHDA, CDR2 SQIVND (reference sequence). This CDR3 has 13 residues.

J is TRBJ2-6 and V is TRBV18, with D perhaps matching TRBD1 (5 bases). Germline V gene data show CDR1 as KGHSH and CDR2 as LQKENI. The CDR3 spans 17 residues. The V and J ends lost 3 bases and 0 bases respectively, with 12 bases between them. The CDR3 loop reads CASSPNQGNSGANVLTF. The CDR3 DNA is TGTGCCAGCTCACCGAATCAGGGAAACTCTGGGGCCAACGTCCTGACTTTC.

The chain has TRBV29-1 and TRBJ2-1, with TRBD2 identical over 7 bases. Germline loops: CDR1 SQVTM, CDR2 ANQGSEA. The V segment lost 7 bases and the J segment 7 bases; nucleotides outside the gene matches: 4. This CDR3 is built from 11 residues. CDR3: CSGGLVNEQFF. In DNA, the CDR3 is TGCAGCGGAGGACTAGTAAATGAGCAGTTCTTC.

Note on this clone: Other DNA sequences within the sample encode an identical CDR3. V usage is TRBV7-9 and J usage is TRBJ1-3; D gene unclear. The germline gives CDR1 SEHNR, CDR2 FQNEAQ (reference sequence). V was trimmed by 5 bases and J by 0 bases, leaving 8 bases between them. The CDR3 extends over 14 amino acids. CDR3: CASSRGGSGNTIYF. The CDR3 DNA follows: TGTGCCAGCAGCCGGGGAGGCTCTGGAAACACCATATATTTT.

This chain connects TRBV15 to TRBJ2-2; tentatively, D is TRBD2 (5 bases). This CDR3 is 13 amino acids long. Trimming took 8 bases from V and 1 from J, leaving 8 bases between them. From germline, CDR1 is LNHNV and CDR2 YYDKDF (reference sequence). CDR3 bases: TGTGCCACCTCGGGGAGGAACACCGGGGAGCTGTTTTTT. Its translation: CATSGRNTGELFF.

This chain joins TRBV5-4 and TRBJ1-6; no firm D call. V lost 3 bases and J 10 bases, leaving 20 bases between the germline ends. The CDR3 length is 16 residues. Per germline, CDR1 SGHNT and CDR2 YYREEE (reference sequence). In DNA, the CDR3 is TGTGCCAGCAGCTCCCTACCGAGGTCTGGGGAGTCACCCCTCCACTTT. Amino acids: CASSSLPRSGESPLHF.

This chain joins TRBV6-1 and TRBJ1-2; D is unresolved. The CDR3 is 15 amino acids. Trimming stripped 2 bases from V and 4 bases from J, with 14 bases between. CDR1 is MNHNS, CDR2 SASEGT, per germline. The CDR3 region has the DNA TGTGCCAGCAGTGAATGGCTCACCGAAGTCTATGGCTACACCTTC. It yields the protein CASSEWLTEVYGYTF.

The chain joins TRBV5-6 to TRBJ1-2; the D gene is possibly TRBD1 (5 bases). The CDR3 length is 15 residues. Between the trimmed V and J ends, which lost 4 bases and 2 bases, there was a span of 15 bases. Germline lookup yields CDR1 SGHDT and CDR2 YYEEEE. The CDR3 nucleotides are TGTGCCAGCAGCCATCTGACAGTCCTCAACTATGGCTACACCTTC. It yields the protein CASSHLTVLNYGYTF.

The V and J genes are TRBV5-1 and TRBJ2-3; weak D call: TRBD2 (6 bases). V gave up 0 bases and J gave up 5 bases, with 13 bases separating them. Germline V lookup: CDR1 SGHRS, CDR2 YFSETQ. CDR3 length: 15 amino acids. Written as DNA, the CDR3 is TGCGCCAGCAGCTTGGGCGGGGATCGGGGAGATACGCAGTATTTT. It encodes CASSLGGDRGDTQYF.

The chain has TRBV2 and TRBJ2-3, with a weak D call TRBD2 (6 bases). Trimming removed 5 bases at V and 1 base at J, with 13 bases between. The CDR3 has 15 residues. Germline CDR1 and CDR2: SNHLY and FYNNEI. The CDR3 spells CASSRGSGGTDTQYF. In DNA, the CDR3 is TGTGCCAGCAGTCGGGGGTCCGGCGGCACAGATACGCAGTATTTT. The full variable domain, its missing parts supplied by reference TRBV2 and TRBJ2-3, is EPEVTQTPSHQVTQMGQEVILRCVPISNHLYFYWYRQILGQKVEFLVSFYNNEISEKSEIFDDQFSVERPDGSNFTLKIRSTKLEDSAMYFCASSRGSGGTDTQYFGPGTRLTVL.